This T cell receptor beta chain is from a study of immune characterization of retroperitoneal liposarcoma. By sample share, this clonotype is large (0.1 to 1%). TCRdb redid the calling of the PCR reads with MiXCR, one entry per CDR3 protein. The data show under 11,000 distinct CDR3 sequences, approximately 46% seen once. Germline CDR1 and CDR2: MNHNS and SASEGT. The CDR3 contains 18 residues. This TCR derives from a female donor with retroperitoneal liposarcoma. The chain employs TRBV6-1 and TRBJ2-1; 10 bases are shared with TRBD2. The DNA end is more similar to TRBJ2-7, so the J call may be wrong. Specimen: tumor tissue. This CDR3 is CASSAASGGLSSYNEQYF. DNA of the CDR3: TGTGCCAGCAGTGCGGCTAGCGGGGGTCTTAGCTCCTACAATGAGCAGTACTTC.